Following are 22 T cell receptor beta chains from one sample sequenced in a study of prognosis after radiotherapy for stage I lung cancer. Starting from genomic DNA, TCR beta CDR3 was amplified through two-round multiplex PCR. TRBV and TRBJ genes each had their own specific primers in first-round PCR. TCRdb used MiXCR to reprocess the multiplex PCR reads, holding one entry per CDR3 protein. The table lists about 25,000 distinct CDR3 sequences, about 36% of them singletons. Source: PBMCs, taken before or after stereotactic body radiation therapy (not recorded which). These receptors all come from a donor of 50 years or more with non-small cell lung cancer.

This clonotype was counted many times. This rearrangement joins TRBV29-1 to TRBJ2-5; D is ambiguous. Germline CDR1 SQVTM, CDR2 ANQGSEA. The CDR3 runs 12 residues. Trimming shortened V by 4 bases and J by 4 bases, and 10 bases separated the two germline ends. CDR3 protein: CSVVRRGETQYF. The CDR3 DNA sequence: TGCAGCGTTGTTCGGCGTGGAGAGACCCAGTACTTC.

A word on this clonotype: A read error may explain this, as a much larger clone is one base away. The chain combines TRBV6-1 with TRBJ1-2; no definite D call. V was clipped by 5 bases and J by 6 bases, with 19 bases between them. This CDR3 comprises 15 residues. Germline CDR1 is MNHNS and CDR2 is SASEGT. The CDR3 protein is CASSQLAEVGHGYTF. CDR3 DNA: TGTGCCAGCAGTCAACTTGCCGAAGTGGGCCATGGCTACACCTTC.

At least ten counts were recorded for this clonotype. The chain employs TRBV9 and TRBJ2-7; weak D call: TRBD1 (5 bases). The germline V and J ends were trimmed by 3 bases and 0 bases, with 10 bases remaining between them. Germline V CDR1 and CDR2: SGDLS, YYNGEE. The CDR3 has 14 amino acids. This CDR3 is CASSASTVSYEQYF. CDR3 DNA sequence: TGTGCCAGCAGCGCCTCGACAGTCTCCTACGAGCAGTACTTC.

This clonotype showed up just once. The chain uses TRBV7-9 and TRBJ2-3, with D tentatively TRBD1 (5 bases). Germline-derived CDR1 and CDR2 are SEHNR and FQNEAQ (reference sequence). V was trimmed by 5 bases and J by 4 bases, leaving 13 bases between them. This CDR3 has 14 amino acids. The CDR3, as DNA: TGTGCCAGCAGCCCCACAGGAGCCCCAGATACGCAGTATTTT. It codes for CASSPTGAPDTQYF.

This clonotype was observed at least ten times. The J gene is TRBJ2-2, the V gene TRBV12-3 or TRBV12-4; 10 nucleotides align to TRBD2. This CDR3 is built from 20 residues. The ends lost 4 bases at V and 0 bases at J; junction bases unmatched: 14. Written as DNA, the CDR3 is TGTGCCAGCAGTTGGGGGTGGGCTAGCGGGAGAACAGCGAACACCGGGGAGCTGTTTTTT. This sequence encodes CASSWGWASGRTANTGELFF.

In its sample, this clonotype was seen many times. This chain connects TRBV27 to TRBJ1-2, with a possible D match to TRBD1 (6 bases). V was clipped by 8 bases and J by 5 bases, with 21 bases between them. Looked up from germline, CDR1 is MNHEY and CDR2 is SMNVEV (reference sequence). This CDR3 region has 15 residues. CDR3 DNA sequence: TGTGCCAGCCGATCTACAGGGAGGGAGGGTTATGGCTACACCTTC. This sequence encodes CASRSTGREGYGYTF.

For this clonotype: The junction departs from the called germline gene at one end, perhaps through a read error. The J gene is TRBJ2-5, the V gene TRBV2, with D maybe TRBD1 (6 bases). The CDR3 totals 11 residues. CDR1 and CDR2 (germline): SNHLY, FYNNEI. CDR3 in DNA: TGTGCCAGTCAGGGGTTAGAGACCAAGTACTTC. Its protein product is CASQGLETKYF. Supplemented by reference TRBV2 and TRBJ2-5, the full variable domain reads EPEVTQTPSHQVTQMGQEVILRCVPISNHLYFYWYRQILGQKVEFLVSFYNNEISEKSEIFDDQFSVERPDGSNFTLKIRSTKLEDSAMYFCASQGLETKYFGPGTRLLVL.

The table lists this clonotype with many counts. In nucleotides, the CDR3 is TGTGCCAGCAGCGTTGGCGGTCAAGAGACCCAGTACTTC. Translating gives CASSVGGQETQYF. The rearrangement links TRBV9 to TRBJ2-5; no reliable D call. This CDR3 contains 13 residues. Trimming cost V 2 bases and J 2 bases, with 7 bases left between them. Germline V gene data show CDR1 as SGDLS and CDR2 as YYNGEE.

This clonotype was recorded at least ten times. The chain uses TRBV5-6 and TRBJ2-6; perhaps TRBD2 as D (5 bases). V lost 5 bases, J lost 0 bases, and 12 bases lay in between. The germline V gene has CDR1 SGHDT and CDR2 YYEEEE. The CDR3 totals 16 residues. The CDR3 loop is CASRAASLSGANVLTF. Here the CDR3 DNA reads TGTGCCAGCAGGGCGGCTAGCCTCTCTGGGGCCAACGTCCTGACTTTC.

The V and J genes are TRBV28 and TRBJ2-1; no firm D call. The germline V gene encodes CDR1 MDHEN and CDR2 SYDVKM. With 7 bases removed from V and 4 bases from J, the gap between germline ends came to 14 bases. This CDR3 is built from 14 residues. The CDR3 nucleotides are TGTGCCAGCACCGACGGGTTAGTTTACAATGAGCAGTTCTTC. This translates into CASTDGLVYNEQFF.

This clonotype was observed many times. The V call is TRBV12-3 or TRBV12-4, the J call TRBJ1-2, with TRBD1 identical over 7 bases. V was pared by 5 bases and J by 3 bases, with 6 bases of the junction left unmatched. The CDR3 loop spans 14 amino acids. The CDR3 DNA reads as TGTGCCAGCAGTATGACAGGGCAAGACTATGGCTACACCTTC. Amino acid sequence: CASSMTGQDYGYTF.

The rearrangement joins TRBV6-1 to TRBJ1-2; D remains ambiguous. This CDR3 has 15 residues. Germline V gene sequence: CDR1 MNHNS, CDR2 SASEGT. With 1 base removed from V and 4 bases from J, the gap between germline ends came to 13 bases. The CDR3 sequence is CASSEEVAGIYGYTF. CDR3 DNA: TGTGCCAGCAGTGAAGAAGTGGCAGGAATCTATGGCTACACCTTC.

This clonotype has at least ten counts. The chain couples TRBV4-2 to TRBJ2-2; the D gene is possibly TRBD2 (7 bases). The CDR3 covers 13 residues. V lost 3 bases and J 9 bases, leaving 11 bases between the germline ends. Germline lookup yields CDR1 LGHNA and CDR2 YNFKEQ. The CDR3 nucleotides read TGTGCCAGCAGCCAGGGCGGGGGCCGGGAGCTGTTTTTT. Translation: CASSQGGGRELFF.

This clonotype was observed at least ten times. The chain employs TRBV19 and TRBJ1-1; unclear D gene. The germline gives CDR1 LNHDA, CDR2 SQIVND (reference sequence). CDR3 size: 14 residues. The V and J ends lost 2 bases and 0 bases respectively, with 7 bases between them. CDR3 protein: CASSIWSLNTEAFF. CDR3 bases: TGTGCCAGTAGTATATGGAGTTTGAACACTGAAGCTTTCTTT.

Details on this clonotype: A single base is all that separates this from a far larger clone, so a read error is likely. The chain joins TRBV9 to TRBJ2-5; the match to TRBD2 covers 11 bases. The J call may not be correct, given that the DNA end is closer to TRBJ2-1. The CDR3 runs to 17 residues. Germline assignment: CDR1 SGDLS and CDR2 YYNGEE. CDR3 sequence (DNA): TGTGCCAGCAGCGTAGTAGGGGGACTAGCGGTACGGTATGAGCAGTTCTTC. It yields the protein CASSVVGGLAVRYEQFF.

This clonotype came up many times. The CDR3 region is CASRLAGGPRADTQYF. DNA for the CDR3: TGTGCCAGCCGGCTAGCGGGGGGACCGAGGGCAGATACGCAGTATTTT. The chain is built from TRBV2 and TRBJ2-3; 11 bases are shared with TRBD2. The CDR3 is made up of 16 amino acids. The V and J ends lost 8 bases and 4 bases, in that order; junction bases with no gene match: 11. Looked up from germline, CDR1 is SNHLY and CDR2 is FYNNEI.

The CDR3 coding sequence is TGTGCCAGCAGTGAGGGCCGGGCTTCCGAGCAGTACTTC. Translation: CASSEGRASEQYF. The gene calls are TRBV12-3 or TRBV12-4 and TRBJ2-7; perhaps TRBD2 as D (5 bases). The length of the CDR3 is 13 residues. Between the trimmed V and J ends, which lost 5 bases and 6 bases, there was a span of 14 bases.

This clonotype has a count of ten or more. CDR3 nucleotide sequence: TGTGCCAGCACTCGGACATCTGGAAACACCATATATTTT. As protein: CASTRTSGNTIYF. J is TRBJ1-3 and V is TRBV3-1; a weak D match, TRBD1 (5 bases). With 7 bases removed from V and 1 base from J, the gap between germline ends came to 8 bases. The CDR3 covers 13 residues. CDR1 and CDR2 from the germline V gene are LGHDT and YNNKEL (reference sequence).

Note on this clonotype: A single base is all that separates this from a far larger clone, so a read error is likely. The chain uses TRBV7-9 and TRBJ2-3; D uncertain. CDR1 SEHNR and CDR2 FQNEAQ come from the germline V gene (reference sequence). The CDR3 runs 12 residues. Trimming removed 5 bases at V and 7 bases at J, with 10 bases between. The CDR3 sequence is CASSNYPYTQYF. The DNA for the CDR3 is TGTGCCAGCAGCAACTACCCGTATACGCAGTATTTT. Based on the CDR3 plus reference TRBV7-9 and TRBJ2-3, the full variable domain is DTGVSQNPRHKITKRGQNVTFRCDPISEHNRLYWYRQTLGQGPEFLTYFQNEAQLEKSRLLSDRFSAERPKGSFSTLEIQRTEQGDSAMYLCASSNYPYTQYFGPGTRLTVL.

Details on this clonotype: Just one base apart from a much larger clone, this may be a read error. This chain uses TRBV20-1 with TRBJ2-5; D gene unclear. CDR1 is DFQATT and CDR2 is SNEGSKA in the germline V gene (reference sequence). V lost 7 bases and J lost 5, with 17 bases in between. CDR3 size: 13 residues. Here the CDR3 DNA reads TGCAGTGTCCGCGGAACAGAGTTGGAGACCCAGTACTTC. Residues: CSVRGTELETQYF.

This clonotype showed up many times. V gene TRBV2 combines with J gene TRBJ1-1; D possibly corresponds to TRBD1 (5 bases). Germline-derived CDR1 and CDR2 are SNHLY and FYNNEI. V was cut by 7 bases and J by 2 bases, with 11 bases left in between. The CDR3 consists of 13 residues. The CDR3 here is CASKGTGNTEAFF. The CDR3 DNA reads TGTGCCAGCAAGGGGACGGGAAACACTGAAGCTTTCTTT.

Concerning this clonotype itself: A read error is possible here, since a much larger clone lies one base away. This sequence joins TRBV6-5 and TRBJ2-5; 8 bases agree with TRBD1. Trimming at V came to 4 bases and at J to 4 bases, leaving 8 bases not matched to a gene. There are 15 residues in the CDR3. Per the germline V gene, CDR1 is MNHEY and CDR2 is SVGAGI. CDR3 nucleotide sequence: TGTGCCAGCAGTTCCACCCAGGGGGCGGCAGAGACCCAGTACTTC. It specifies CASSSTQGAAETQYF.